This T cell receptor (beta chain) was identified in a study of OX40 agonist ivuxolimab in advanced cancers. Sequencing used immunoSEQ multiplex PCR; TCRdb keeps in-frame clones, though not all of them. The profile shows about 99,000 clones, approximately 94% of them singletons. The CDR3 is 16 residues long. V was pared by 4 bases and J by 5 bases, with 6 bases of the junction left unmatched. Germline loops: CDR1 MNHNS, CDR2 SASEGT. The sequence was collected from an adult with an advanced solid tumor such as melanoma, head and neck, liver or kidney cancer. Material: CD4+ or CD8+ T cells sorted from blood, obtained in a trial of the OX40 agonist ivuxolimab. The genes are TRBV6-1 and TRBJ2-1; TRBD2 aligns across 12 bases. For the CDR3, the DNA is TGTGCCAGCAGTGCCCAGACTAGCGGGAGTGACAATGAGCAGTTCTTC. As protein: CASSAQTSGSDNEQFF.